One sample yielded the 14 T cell receptor beta chains listed below, sequenced in a study of blood T cell repertoires in COVID-19. Sequencing was performed with immunoSEQ multiplex PCR; in TCRdb, only in-frame clones are kept and a portion is missing. The sample has about 40,000 clones, more than 85% seen once. Sequencing was performed on peripheral blood. Every receptor here comes from a man aged 45-65 years in a cohort sampled during active COVID-19.

The chain has TRBV7-3 and TRBJ2-3; D remains ambiguous. The CDR3 has 16 residues. V dropped 1 base and J dropped 4 bases, with 15 bases sitting between them. The germline V gene encodes CDR1 SGHTA and CDR2 FQGTGA. CDR3 bases: TGTGCCAGCAGCTTAAGTACGGGTTTGGGTCCAGATACGCAGTATTTT. It is translated as CASSLSTGLGPDTQYF.

The genes are TRBV18 and TRBJ2-1; 9 positions agree with TRBD1. The CDR3 is 14 amino acids. Germline CDR1 is KGHSH and CDR2 is LQKENI. The V and J ends lost 8 bases and 8 bases, in that order; junction bases with no gene match: 10. In DNA, the CDR3 is TGTGCCAGCACTTCCGGGACAGGGTGGGATGAGCAGTTCTTC. Its protein is CASTSGTGWDEQFF.

This chain joins TRBV5-1 and TRBJ1-3; 9 bases line up with TRBD1. Trimming at V came to 0 bases and at J to 0 bases, leaving 7 bases not matched to a gene. Germline assignment: CDR1 SGHRS and CDR2 YFSETQ. This CDR3 has 18 residues. The CDR3 nucleotides are TGCGCCAGCAGCTTGGAAGGACAGGGGTCCTACTCTGGAAACACCATATATTTT. Protein: CASSLEGQGSYSGNTIYF.

This clone was counted a single time. The chain joins TRBV9 to TRBJ2-1, with TRBD2 matching 14 bases. Germline loops: CDR1 SGDLS, CDR2 YYNGEE. Trimming removed 4 bases from V and 9 bases from J; junction bases left unmatched: 9. The length of the CDR3 is 16 residues. In nucleotides, the CDR3 is TGTGCCAGCAGCCCAGCGGGACTAGCGGGAGTAGGTGAGCAGTTCTTC. It translates to CASSPAGLAGVGEQFF.

The V and J genes are TRBV4-2 and TRBJ2-1, with a weak D call TRBD2 (6 bases). Germline CDR1 and CDR2: LGHNA and YNFKEQ. V lost 4 bases to trimming and J lost 9 bases, with 13 bases between them. This CDR3 contains 13 residues. The CDR3 nucleotides read TGTGCCAGCAGCCCTAAGGAACTAGCTGAGCAGTTCTTC. It specifies CASSPKELAEQFF.

V usage is TRBV9 and J usage is TRBJ1-3; TRBD1 is a possible D gene (6 bases). V gave up 2 bases and J gave up 4 bases, with 10 bases separating them. This CDR3 has 14 amino acids. Germline V gene sequence: CDR1 SGDLS, CDR2 YYNGEE. DNA for the CDR3: TGTGCCAGCAGCGTGAAGGGGGTAGGAAACACCATATATTTT. Protein: CASSVKGVGNTIYF.

V usage is TRBV30 and J usage is TRBJ2-7; TRBD1 matches 7 bases. The V gene end was trimmed by 1 base and the J gene end by 6 bases; junction bases not matched to a gene: 3. This CDR3 has 12 amino acids. Looked up from germline, CDR1 is GTSNPN and CDR2 is SVGIG (reference sequence). The CDR3 loop is CAWSATGPEQYF. As DNA, the CDR3 is TGTGCCTGGAGTGCGACAGGGCCCGAGCAGTACTTC.

This chain connects TRBV6-6 to TRBJ1-6; 9 bases are shared with TRBD1. Germline loops: CDR1 MNHNY, CDR2 SVGAGI (reference sequence). V was pared by 6 bases and J by 7 bases, with 4 bases of the junction left unmatched. CDR3 size: 14 residues. Written as DNA, the CDR3 is TGTGCCAGCAGCTACGACAGGGGGAATTCACCCCTCCACTTT. Protein sequence: CASSYDRGNSPLHF.

The chain uses TRBV4-3 and TRBJ1-1, with 7 bases matching TRBD1. V dropped 4 bases and J dropped 3; count of bases not matched to a gene: 14. CDR1 is LGHNA, CDR2 YSLEER, per germline. CDR3 size: 17 residues. CDR3 loop: CASSLRIGTAGDTEAFF. The CDR3 nucleotides read TGCGCCAGCAGCCTCCGAATAGGGACAGCAGGGGACACTGAAGCTTTCTTT.

The rearrangement uses TRBV24-1 and TRBJ1-4, with D possibly TRBD1 on 5 matching bases. This CDR3 has 13 residues. V was cut by 6 bases and J by 5 bases, with 9 bases left in between. Germline V lookup: CDR1 KGHDR, CDR2 SFDVKD. CDR3 in DNA: TGTGCCACCAGTCAGGGAGGGAATGAAAAACTGTTTTTT. Its translation is CATSQGGNEKLFF.

This clone turned up a few times. DNA for the CDR3: TGTGCCAGCAGCTCGGGGGGGGGCGGCCTCTATGGCTACACCTTC. It is translated as CASSSGGGGLYGYTF. The chain has TRBV11-2 and TRBJ1-2; weak D call: TRBD1 (6 bases). The ends were cut back, 4 bases at V and 4 bases at J, with 16 bases in the middle. This CDR3 has 15 residues. Germline loops: CDR1 SGHAT, CDR2 FQNNGV.

This clone was seen once. The chain combines TRBV27 with TRBJ1-5, with 7 bases identical to TRBD1. The V segment lost 6 bases and the J segment 0 bases; nucleotides outside the gene matches: 5. This CDR3 contains 15 residues. Germline V gene lookup returns CDR1 MNHEY and CDR2 SMNVEV (reference sequence). The CDR3 sequence: CASRWTGASNQPQHF. The CDR3 DNA is TGTGCCAGCAGGTGGACAGGAGCTAGCAATCAGCCCCAGCATTTT.

The rearrangement links TRBV5-1 to TRBJ2-5; D call uncertain. Trimming took 7 bases from V and 2 from J, leaving 12 bases between them. The germline V gene has CDR1 SGHRS and CDR2 YFSETQ. The CDR3 is made up of 13 amino acids. Here the CDR3 DNA reads TGCGCCAGCCGACCGACTGATCAAGAGACCCAGTACTTC. Protein sequence: CASRPTDQETQYF.

The chain links TRBV13 to TRBJ1-1, with TRBD1 matching 8 bases. The V gene's germline CDR1 is PRHDT and CDR2 FYEKMQ (reference sequence). J was trimmed by 4 bases and V by 6 bases; bases with no gene match: 4. CDR3 length: 13 residues. CDR3 nucleotide sequence: TGTGCCAGCAGGGGACAGGTACTCACTGAAGCTTTCTTT. Protein product: CASRGQVLTEAFF.